This entry features one T cell receptor (beta chain) sequence. The entry originates in a study of blood T cells in healthy people across ages. Germline CDR1 is SGHVS and CDR2 is FNYEAQ. This CDR3 region has 15 residues. V lost 4 bases to trimming and J lost 8 bases, with 15 bases between them. The use of a sample-barcoded 5' primer and a J-beta primer mix characterized a second PCR of roughly 7 to 12 cycles. TCRdb re-called the 5' RACE reads with MiXCR, one entry per CDR3 protein. The data show 450,000 to 650,000 distinct CDR3 sequences, more than 20% seen once. The sample also formed part of further work on T cells of mothers and their children. That study reports: A few healthy Caucasian mothers, along with their six children, served as the donors. Reads obtained per mother exceeded 9.5 million TCR beta CDR3 reads, with roughly 3 million obtained per child. T cell clones that were persistent and microchimeric went undetected.

The chain uses TRBV7-6 and TRBJ1-6, with D tentatively TRBD1 (6 bases). The TCR originated in a boy aged 10-17 years in good health. The specimen was blood. CDR3 amino acids: CASSSRGLLDSPLHF. The DNA of the CDR3 is TGTGCCAGCAGCTCCAGGGGCCTTTTGGATTCACCCCTCCACTTT.